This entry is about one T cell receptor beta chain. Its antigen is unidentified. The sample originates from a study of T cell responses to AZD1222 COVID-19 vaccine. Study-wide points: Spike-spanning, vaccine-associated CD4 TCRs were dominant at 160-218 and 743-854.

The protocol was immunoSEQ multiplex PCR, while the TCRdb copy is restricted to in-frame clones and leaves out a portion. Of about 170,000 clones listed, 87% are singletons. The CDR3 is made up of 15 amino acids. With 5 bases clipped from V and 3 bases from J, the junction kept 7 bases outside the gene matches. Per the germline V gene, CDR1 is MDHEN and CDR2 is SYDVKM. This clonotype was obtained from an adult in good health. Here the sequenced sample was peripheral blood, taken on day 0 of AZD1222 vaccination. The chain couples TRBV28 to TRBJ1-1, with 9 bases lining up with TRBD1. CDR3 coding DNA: TGTGCCAGCAGTCCGACCGGGACAGGGCACACTGAAGCTTTCTTT. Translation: CASSPTGTGHTEAFF.